These 3 T cell receptor beta chains were all obtained from the same sample, sequenced in a study of blood T cell repertoires in COVID-19. Profiling relied on immunoSEQ multiplex PCR, and the TCRdb table lists in-frame clones only, not all of them. Of around 200,000 clones listed, approximately 89% were seen once; the top ten hold just under 2.5%. Sequencing was performed on peripheral blood. Receptors originate from a man aged 35 to 55 with active or convalescent COVID-19.

This chain uses TRBV6-5 with TRBJ2-2; D not resolved. CDR1 MNHEY and CDR2 SVGAGI come from the germline V gene. Trimming stripped 5 bases from V and 7 bases from J, with 14 bases between. The CDR3 contains 14 residues. This chain's CDR3 is CASSPYSQVGELFF. CDR3 coding DNA: TGTGCCAGCAGTCCTTACAGTCAGGTCGGGGAGCTGTTTTTT.

A single count supports this clone. The chain joins TRBV27 to TRBJ1-2; TRBD1 aligns across 8 bases. Looked up from germline, CDR1 is MNHEY and CDR2 is SMNVEV (reference sequence). This CDR3 has 14 residues. V lost 5 bases, J lost 7 bases, and 9 bases stayed unmatched. This chain's CDR3 is CASSLKQGVGGYTF. Written as DNA, the CDR3 is TGTGCCAGCAGTCTAAAACAGGGGGTGGGTGGCTACACCTTC.

The J gene is TRBJ1-2, the V gene TRBV19; TRBD1 aligns across 9 bases. CDR1 is LNHDA, CDR2 SQIVND, per germline (reference sequence). J was trimmed by 8 bases and V by 5 bases; bases with no gene match: 9. The CDR3 loop spans 14 amino acids. This CDR3 reads CASSSGQGFGGYTF. The CDR3 nucleotides read TGTGCCAGTAGTTCGGGACAGGGTTTTGGCGGCTACACCTTC. The whole variable domain, remainder taken from reference TRBV19 and TRBJ1-2, is DGGITQSPKYLFRKEGQNVTLSCEQNLNHDAMYWYRQDPGQGLRLIYYSQIVNDFQKGDIAEGYSVSREKKESFPLTVTSAQKNPTAFYLCASSSGQGFGGYTFGSGTRLTVV.